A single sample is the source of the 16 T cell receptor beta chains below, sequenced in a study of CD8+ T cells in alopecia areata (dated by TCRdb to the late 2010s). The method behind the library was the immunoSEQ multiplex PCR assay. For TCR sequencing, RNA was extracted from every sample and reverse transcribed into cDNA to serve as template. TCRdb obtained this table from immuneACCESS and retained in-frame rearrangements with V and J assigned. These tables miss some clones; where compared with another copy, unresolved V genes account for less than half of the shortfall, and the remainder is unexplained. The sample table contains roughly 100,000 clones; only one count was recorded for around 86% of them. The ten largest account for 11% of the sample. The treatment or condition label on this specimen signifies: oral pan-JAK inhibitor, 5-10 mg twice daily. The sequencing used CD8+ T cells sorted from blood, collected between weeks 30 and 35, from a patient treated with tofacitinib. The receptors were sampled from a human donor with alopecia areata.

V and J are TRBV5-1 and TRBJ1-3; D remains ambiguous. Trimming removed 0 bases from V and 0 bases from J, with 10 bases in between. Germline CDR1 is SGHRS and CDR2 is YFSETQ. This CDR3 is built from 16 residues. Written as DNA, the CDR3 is TGCGCCAGCAGCTTGGCCGGGAGTCCCTCTGGAAACACCATATATTTT. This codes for CASSLAGSPSGNTIYF.

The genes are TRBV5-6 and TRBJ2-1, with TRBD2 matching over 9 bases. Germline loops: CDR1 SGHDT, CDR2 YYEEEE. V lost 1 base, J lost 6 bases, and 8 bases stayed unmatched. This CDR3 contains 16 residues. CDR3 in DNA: TGTGCCAGCAGCTTGATGGCTAGCGGGAATATCAATGAGCAGTTCTTC. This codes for CASSLMASGNINEQFF.

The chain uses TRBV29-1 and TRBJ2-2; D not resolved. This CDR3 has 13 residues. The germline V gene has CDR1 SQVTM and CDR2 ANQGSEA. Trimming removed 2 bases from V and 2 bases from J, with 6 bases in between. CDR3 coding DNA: TGCAGCGTTGAAAGGGATAACACCGGGGAGCTGTTTTTT. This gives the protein CSVERDNTGELFF.

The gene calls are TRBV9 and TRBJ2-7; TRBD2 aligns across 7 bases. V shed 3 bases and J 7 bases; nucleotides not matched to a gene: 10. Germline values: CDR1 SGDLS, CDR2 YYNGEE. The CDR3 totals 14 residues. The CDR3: CASSESEAGVEQYF. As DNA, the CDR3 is TGTGCCAGCAGCGAGTCCGAGGCGGGGGTAGAGCAGTACTTC.

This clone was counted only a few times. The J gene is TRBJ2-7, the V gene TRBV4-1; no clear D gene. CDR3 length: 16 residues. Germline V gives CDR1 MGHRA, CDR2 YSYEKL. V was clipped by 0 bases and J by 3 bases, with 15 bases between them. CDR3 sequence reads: CASSQDSSSPNYEQYF. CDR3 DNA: TGCGCCAGCAGCCAAGATTCTTCCAGTCCCAACTACGAGCAGTACTTC.

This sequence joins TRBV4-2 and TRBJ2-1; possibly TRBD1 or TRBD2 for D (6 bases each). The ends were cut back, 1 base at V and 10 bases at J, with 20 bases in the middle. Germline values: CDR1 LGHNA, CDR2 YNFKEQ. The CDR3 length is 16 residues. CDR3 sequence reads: CASSQAVDSEGGEQFF. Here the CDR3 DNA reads TGTGCCAGCAGCCAAGCGGTCGACAGTGAGGGGGGCGAGCAGTTCTTC.

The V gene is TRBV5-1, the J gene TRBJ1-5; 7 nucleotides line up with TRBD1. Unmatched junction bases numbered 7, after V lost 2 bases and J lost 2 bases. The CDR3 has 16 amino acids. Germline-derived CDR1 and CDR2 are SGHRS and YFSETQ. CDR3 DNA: TGCGCCAGCAGCTTAAACAGGGGATTTGGCAATCAGCCCCAGCATTTT. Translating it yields CASSLNRGFGNQPQHF.

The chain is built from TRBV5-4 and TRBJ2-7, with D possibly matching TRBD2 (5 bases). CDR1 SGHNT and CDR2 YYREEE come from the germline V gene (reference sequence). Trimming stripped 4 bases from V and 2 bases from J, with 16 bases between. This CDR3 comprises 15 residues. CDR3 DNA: TGTGCCAGCAGCCCTTTCCGGGGAGAAACCTACGAGCAGTACTTC. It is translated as CASSPFRGETYEQYF.

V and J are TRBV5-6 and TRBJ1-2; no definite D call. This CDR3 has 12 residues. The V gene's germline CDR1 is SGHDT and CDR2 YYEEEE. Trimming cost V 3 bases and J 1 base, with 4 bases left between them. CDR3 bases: TGTGCCAGCAGCTCGAGTAACTATGGCTACACCTTC. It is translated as CASSSSNYGYTF.

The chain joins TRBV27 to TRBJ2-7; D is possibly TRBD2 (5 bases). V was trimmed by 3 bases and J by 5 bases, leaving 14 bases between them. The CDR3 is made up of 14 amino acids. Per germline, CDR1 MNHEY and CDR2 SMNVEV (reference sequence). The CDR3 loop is CASSFEGNRDEQYF. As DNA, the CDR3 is TGTGCCAGCAGTTTCGAGGGTAATCGGGACGAGCAGTACTTC.

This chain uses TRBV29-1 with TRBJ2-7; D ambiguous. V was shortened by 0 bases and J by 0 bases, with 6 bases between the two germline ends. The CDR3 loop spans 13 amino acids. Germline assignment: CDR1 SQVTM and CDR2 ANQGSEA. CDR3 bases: TGCAGCGTTGAAGACCGGGCCTCCTACGAGCAGTACTTC. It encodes CSVEDRASYEQYF.

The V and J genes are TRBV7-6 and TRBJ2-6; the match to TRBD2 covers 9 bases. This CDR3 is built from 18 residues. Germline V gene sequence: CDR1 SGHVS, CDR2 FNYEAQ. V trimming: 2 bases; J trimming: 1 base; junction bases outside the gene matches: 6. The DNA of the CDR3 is TGTGCCAGCAGCTTAATAAGCGGGAGGTTGTCTGGGGCCAACGTCCTGACTTTC. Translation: CASSLISGRLSGANVLTF. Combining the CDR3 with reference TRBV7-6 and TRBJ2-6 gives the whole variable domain GAGVSQSPRYKVTKRGQDVALRCDPISGHVSLYWYRQALGQGPEFLTYFNYEAQQDKSGLPNDRFSAERPEGSISTLTIQRTEQRDSAMYRCASSLISGRLSGANVLTFGAGSRLTVL.

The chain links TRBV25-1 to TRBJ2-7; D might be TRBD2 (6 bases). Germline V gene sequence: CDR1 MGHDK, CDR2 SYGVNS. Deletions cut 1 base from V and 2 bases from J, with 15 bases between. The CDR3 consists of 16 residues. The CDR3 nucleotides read TGTGCCAGCAGTGAATCCGGGGGAGGTACCCCCTACGAGCAGTACTTC. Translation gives CASSESGGGTPYEQYF.

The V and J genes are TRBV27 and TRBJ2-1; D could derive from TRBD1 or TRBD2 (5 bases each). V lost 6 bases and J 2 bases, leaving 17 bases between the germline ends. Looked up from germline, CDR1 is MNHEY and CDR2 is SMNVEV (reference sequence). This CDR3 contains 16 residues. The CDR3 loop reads CASSRGVASTYNEQFF. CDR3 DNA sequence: TGTGCCAGCAGCCGAGGGGTAGCGAGTACCTACAATGAGCAGTTCTTC.

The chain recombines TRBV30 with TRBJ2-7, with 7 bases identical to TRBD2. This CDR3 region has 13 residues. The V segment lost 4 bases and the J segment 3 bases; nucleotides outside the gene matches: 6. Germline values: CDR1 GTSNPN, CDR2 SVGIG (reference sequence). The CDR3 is CAWTQGGNYEQYF. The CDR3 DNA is TGTGCCTGGACTCAGGGAGGGAACTACGAGCAGTACTTC. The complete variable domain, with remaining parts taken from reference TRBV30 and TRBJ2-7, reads SQTIHQWPATLVQPVGSPLSLECTVEGTSNPNLYWYRQAAGRGLQLLFYSVGIGQISSEVPQNLSASRPQDRQFILSSKKLLLSDSGFYLCAWTQGGNYEQYFGPGTRLTVT.

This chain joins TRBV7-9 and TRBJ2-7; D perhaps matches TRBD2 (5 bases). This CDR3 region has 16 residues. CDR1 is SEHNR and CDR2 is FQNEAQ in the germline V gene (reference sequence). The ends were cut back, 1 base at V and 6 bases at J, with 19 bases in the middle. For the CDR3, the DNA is TGTGCCAGCAGCTTAGTAGGAATGGGAGAGGGAACCGAGCAGTACTTC. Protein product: CASSLVGMGEGTEQYF.